Presented here are 19 T cell receptor beta chains from one specimen sequenced in a study of blood T cell repertoires in COVID-19. The method was immunoSEQ multiplex PCR; TCRdb's version includes in-frame clones alone and lacks a portion of them. The repertoire consists of about 270,000 clones, with over 80% occurring once and the leading ten covering about 4%. Specimen: PBMCs or T cells enriched from blood (not recorded which). The receptor source for this set is a woman in her 30s with acute COVID-19.

The V call is TRBV28, the J call TRBJ2-7, with 8 positions matching TRBD1. V gave up 2 bases and J gave up 6 bases; unmatched junction bases: 9. Germline V gives CDR1 MDHEN, CDR2 SYDVKM. The CDR3 has 15 residues. The DNA of the CDR3 is TGTGCCAGCAGTTTAATGTCGACAGGGGTACCCGAGCAGTACTTC. It yields the protein CASSLMSTGVPEQYF.

The chain uses TRBV9 and TRBJ2-3; 8 bases map to TRBD2. Germline V gene sequence: CDR1 SGDLS, CDR2 YYNGEE. J gave up 3 bases and V 4 bases, and 10 bases lay outside the gene matches. This CDR3 contains 16 residues. The CDR3 sequence: CASSPRGGEGTDTQYF. The CDR3 DNA reads as TGTGCCAGCAGCCCCCGGGGGGGAGAGGGTACAGATACGCAGTATTTT.

The chain has TRBV19 and TRBJ1-5; 7 positions match TRBD1. Looked up from germline, CDR1 is LNHDA and CDR2 is SQIVND (reference sequence). The junction had 11 bases not matched to a gene; V was cut back by 1 base and J by 8 bases. The CDR3 has 16 amino acids. The CDR3 protein is CASSIARGLSAEPQHF. Written as DNA, the CDR3 is TGTGCCAGTAGTATAGCCAGGGGGTTGTCTGCGGAGCCCCAGCATTTT.

This clone was seen only a few times. Additional DNA sequences in this sample encode the identical CDR3. The V call is TRBV19, the J call TRBJ2-7; D remains ambiguous. CDR1 LNHDA and CDR2 SQIVND come from the germline V gene (reference sequence). The CDR3 has 14 residues. V lost 1 base and J lost 0, with 7 bases in between. The CDR3 region has the DNA TGTGCCAGTAGTATAGCAGGTGTCTCCTACGAGCAGTACTTC. As protein: CASSIAGVSYEQYF.

The genes are TRBV4-3 and TRBJ2-1; D uncertain. The CDR3 is made up of 15 amino acids. The V and J ends lost 0 bases and 6 bases respectively, with 12 bases between them. The germline CDR1 and CDR2 sequences are LGHNA and YSLEER. In DNA form, the CDR3 reads TGCGCCAGCAGCCAAGATATAAAGAGAGGCAATGAGCAGTTCTTC. Amino acids: CASSQDIKRGNEQFF.

The CDR3 here is CASRKGGSYEQYF. CDR3 coding DNA: TGTGCCAGCAGGAAAGGGGGCAGCTACGAGCAGTACTTC. J is TRBJ2-7 and V is TRBV12-3 or TRBV12-4; the match to TRBD1 covers 7 bases. The CDR3 sequence is 13 residues long. J lost 3 bases, V lost 6 bases, and 5 bases had no gene match.

This clone was picked up one time. The rearrangement links TRBV24-1 to TRBJ2-7; TRBD1 is a possible D gene (5 bases). Germline CDR1 and CDR2: KGHDR and SFDVKD. This CDR3 has 15 residues. V lost 3 bases and J lost 2, with 13 bases in between. CDR3 nucleotide sequence: TGTGCCACCAGTGATCCCCAGGGCGGCACCTACGAGCAGTACTTC. Translating gives CATSDPQGGTYEQYF.

Concerning this clone: This CDR3 is also generated by other DNA sequences in the sample. The chain uses TRBV19 and TRBJ1-5, with D perhaps matching TRBD1 (6 bases). The CDR3 loop spans 13 amino acids. Per the germline V gene, CDR1 is LNHDA and CDR2 is SQIVND (reference sequence). V was cut by 7 bases and J by 4 bases, with 11 bases left in between. The CDR3 protein is CASTGQYNQPQHF. The DNA of the CDR3 is TGTGCCAGTACCGGACAGTATAATCAGCCCCAGCATTTT.

This clone was observed a single time. The gene calls are TRBV4-2 and TRBJ2-3, with D possibly TRBD2 on 6 matching bases. In germline, CDR1 is LGHNA, CDR2 YNFKEQ. With 2 bases removed from V and 0 bases from J, the gap between germline ends came to 15 bases. There are 17 residues in the CDR3. DNA for the CDR3: TGTGCCAGCAGCCAACCCCCTAGCGTTACTAGCACAGATACGCAGTATTTT. Its protein product is CASSQPPSVTSTDTQYF.

The chain carries TRBV6-5 and TRBJ2-3, with D possibly TRBD2 on 6 matching bases. This CDR3 spans 12 amino acids. Germline-derived CDR1 and CDR2 are MNHEY and SVGAGI. With 8 bases removed from V and 7 bases from J, the gap between germline ends came to 13 bases. CDR3 sequence (DNA): TGTGCCAGCTGGTCCGGGGGACATACGCAGTATTTT. It specifies CASWSGGHTQYF.

The chain recombines TRBV28 with TRBJ2-7; TRBD1 matches at 11 bases. Germline CDR1 MDHEN, CDR2 SYDVKM. Losses at the gene ends were 3 bases for V and 4 bases for J; bases not matched to a gene: 17. CDR3 length: 19 amino acids. CDR3 sequence reads: CASSFRYSRSGTGGYEQYF. In DNA, the CDR3 is TGTGCCAGCAGTTTTAGGTATTCGCGGTCCGGGACAGGGGGATACGAGCAGTACTTC.

The V and J genes are TRBV9 and TRBJ1-5, with D possibly TRBD1 on 6 matching bases. V lost 3 bases, J lost 2 bases, and 12 bases lay in between. The CDR3 sequence is 15 residues long. Germline-derived CDR1 and CDR2 are SGDLS and YYNGEE. Written as DNA, the CDR3 is TGTGCCAGCAGCGCCAGGGGCCGGGGCAATCAGCCCCAGCATTTT. It codes for CASSARGRGNQPQHF. The full variable domain, in which reference TRBV9 and TRBJ1-5 provide the parts outside the CDR3, is DSGVTQTPKHLITATGQRVTLRCSPRSGDLSVYWYQQSLDQGLQFLIQYYNGEERAKGNILERFSAQQFPDLHSELNLSSLELGDSALYFCASSARGRGNQPQHFGDGTRLSIL.

The chain employs TRBV28 and TRBJ2-1, with D unresolved. Germline CDR1 is MDHEN and CDR2 is SYDVKM. Trimming removed 3 bases at V and 3 bases at J, with 6 bases between. The CDR3 is made up of 13 amino acids. CDR3 coding DNA: TGTGCCAGCAGTTTGTCCAGCTACAATGAGCAGTTCTTC. Amino acid sequence: CASSLSSYNEQFF.

The V call is TRBV11-2, the J call TRBJ2-3; 13 bases agree with TRBD2. Germline V gene lookup returns CDR1 SGHAT and CDR2 FQNNGV. This CDR3 has 17 residues. The V segment lost 4 bases and the J segment 5 bases; nucleotides outside the gene matches: 9. The DNA of the CDR3 is TGTGCCAGCAGCTCGGAGGGACTAGCGGGATTGGGAGATACGCAGTATTTT. Its translation: CASSSEGLAGLGDTQYF.

The genes are TRBV6-5 and TRBJ2-1; TRBD2 agrees at 10 bases. Germline CDR1 is MNHEY and CDR2 is SVGAGI. Trimming at V came to 2 bases and at J to 6 bases, leaving 4 bases not matched to a gene. The CDR3 loop spans 15 amino acids. The CDR3 sequence is CASSYVAGGSNEQFF. For the CDR3, the DNA is TGTGCCAGCAGTTACGTAGCGGGAGGTAGCAATGAGCAGTTCTTC.

As DNA, the CDR3 is TGCGCCAGCAGTGAGTCGACTAGCGGAAGGGAATACGAGCAGTACTTC. Translation: CASSESTSGREYEQYF. The V call is TRBV10-2, the J call TRBJ2-7; TRBD2 matches at 9 bases. The CDR3 runs to 16 residues. The V and J ends lost 0 bases and 4 bases, in that order; junction bases with no gene match: 7. Germline CDR1 WSHSY, CDR2 SAAADI.

Here the CDR3 DNA reads TGTGCCAGCAGTACCGGGACTAGCGGGAGCACAGATACGCAGTATTTT. This translates into CASSTGTSGSTDTQYF. The chain couples TRBV5-4 to TRBJ2-3, with 12 positions matching TRBD2. V dropped 5 bases and J dropped 0; count of bases not matched to a gene: 4. Germline V CDR1 and CDR2: SGHNT, YYREEE (reference sequence). The CDR3 runs to 16 residues. Full variable domain (remainder filled in from reference TRBV5-4 and TRBJ2-3): ETGVTQSPTHLIKTRGQQVTLRCSSQSGHNTVSWYQQALGQGPQFIFQYYREEENGRGNFPPRFSGLQFPNYSSELNVNALELDDSALYLCASSTGTSGSTDTQYFGPGTRLTVL.

The chain links TRBV30 to TRBJ2-1; possibly TRBD1 for D (6 bases). Per the germline V gene, CDR1 is GTSNPN and CDR2 is SVGIG (reference sequence). V was shortened by 0 bases and J by 0 bases, with 9 bases between the two germline ends. The CDR3 sequence is 15 residues long. The chain's CDR3 is CAWSVDSSSYNEQFF. The CDR3 DNA reads TGTGCCTGGAGTGTGGACAGTAGCTCCTACAATGAGCAGTTCTTC.

The chain recombines TRBV29-1 with TRBJ1-1; 7 bases fit TRBD1. V gave up 8 bases and J gave up 5 bases; unmatched junction bases: 14. The germline V gene encodes CDR1 SQVTM and CDR2 ANQGSEA. The CDR3 is made up of 14 amino acids. DNA for the CDR3: TGCAGCACCGCCGGGACAGAGGTCGAAACTGAAGCTTTCTTT. Its translation: CSTAGTEVETEAFF.